A single sample gave rise to the 20 T cell receptor beta chains below, sequenced in a study of blood T cell repertoires in COVID-19. The method was immunoSEQ multiplex PCR; TCRdb's version includes in-frame clones alone and lacks a portion of them. The sample shows about 59,000 clones, about four fifths of them seen only once. Sequencing was done on a sample of peripheral blood. These receptors came from a woman older than 75 with acute or convalescent COVID-19.

The chain couples TRBV9 to TRBJ1-2; D call uncertain. Trimming left V 4 bases short and J 2 bases short, with 15 bases between. This CDR3 comprises 15 residues. Per the germline V gene, CDR1 is SGDLS and CDR2 is YYNGEE. The CDR3 DNA is TGTGCCAGCAGCCCCGGGAGAGGGCCAAACTATGGCTACACCTTC. Residues: CASSPGRGPNYGYTF. The full variable domain, in which reference TRBV9 and TRBJ1-2 provide the parts outside the CDR3, is DSGVTQTPKHLITATGQRVTLRCSPRSGDLSVYWYQQSLDQGLQFLIQYYNGEERAKGNILERFSAQQFPDLHSELNLSSLELGDSALYFCASSPGRGPNYGYTFGSGTRLTVV.

The V gene is TRBV7-9, the J gene TRBJ1-1, with 9 positions matching TRBD1. The CDR3 runs 12 residues. Looked up from germline, CDR1 is SEHNR and CDR2 is FQNEAQ (reference sequence). Unmatched junction bases numbered 8, after V lost 5 bases and J lost 13 bases. CDR3 residues: CASSPRDREDFF. The CDR3 nucleotides are TGTGCCAGCAGCCCCCGGGACAGGGAGGATTTCTTT.

This rearrangement joins TRBV5-6 to TRBJ2-7; D is possibly TRBD1 (5 bases). This CDR3 contains 14 residues. Per germline, CDR1 SGHDT and CDR2 YYEEEE. The ends were cut back, 0 bases at V and 0 bases at J, with 7 bases in the middle. The CDR3 DNA is TGTGCCAGCAGCTTGGACAGGTACTCCTACGAGCAGTACTTC. The encoded protein is CASSLDRYSYEQYF.

V gene TRBV5-4 combines with J gene TRBJ2-1; D may be TRBD1 (5 bases). Trimming removed 3 bases at V and 4 bases at J, with 11 bases between. Germline lookup yields CDR1 SGHNT and CDR2 YYREEE (reference sequence). The CDR3 runs to 14 residues. Written as DNA, the CDR3 is TGTGCCAGCAGCTCCCCTAGGGGTTACAATGAGCAGTTCTTC. Encoded protein: CASSSPRGYNEQFF.

CDR3 in amino acids: CAISGGPSGPYNEQFF. The CDR3 DNA sequence: TGTGCCATCAGTGGAGGGCCTAGCGGGCCTTACAATGAGCAGTTCTTC. The V gene is TRBV10-3, the J gene TRBJ2-1; 8 positions match TRBD2. The CDR3 has 16 amino acids. Per germline, CDR1 ENHRY and CDR2 SYGVKD. Trimming cost V 4 bases and J 4 bases; bases outside gene matches: 9.

The chain combines TRBV29-1 with TRBJ1-5; no clear D gene. Germline CDR1 reads SQVTM; CDR2 reads ANQGSEA. This CDR3 contains 13 residues. Deletions cut 4 bases from V and 2 bases from J, with 9 bases between. CDR3 nucleotides: TGCAGCGTTGCGGACGGGGGCAATCAGCCCCAGCATTTT. Residues: CSVADGGNQPQHF.

The J gene is TRBJ2-3, the V gene TRBV10-3, with D tentatively TRBD2 (6 bases). Germline V gene data show CDR1 as ENHRY and CDR2 as SYGVKD. The CDR3 length is 15 residues. Between the trimmed V and J ends, which lost 0 bases and 1 base, there was a span of 8 bases. The DNA for the CDR3 is TGTGCCATCAGTGAGTCCGGAGGGCGCACAGATACGCAGTATTTT. It codes for CAISESGGRTDTQYF.

In this sample, this clone turned up once. J is TRBJ1-6 and V is TRBV18; 9 bases are shared with TRBD1. Germline CDR1 and CDR2: KGHSH and LQKENI. V lost 4 bases, J lost 8 bases, and 9 bases stayed unmatched. This CDR3 spans 16 amino acids. Here the CDR3 DNA reads TGTGCCAGCTCACTTACCCGGGACAGGGTTTATTCACCCCTCCACTTT. This translates into CASSLTRDRVYSPLHF.

This chain uses TRBV19 with TRBJ2-1, with a weak D call TRBD1 (7 bases). The germline V gene has CDR1 LNHDA and CDR2 SQIVND (reference sequence). The CDR3 contains 18 residues. With 7 bases removed from V and 0 bases from J, the gap between germline ends came to 22 bases. The DNA of the CDR3 is TGTGCCAGTAACAACCAGGGGGGTCTCTTAACCTCCTACAATGAGCAGTTCTTC. Residues: CASNNQGGLLTSYNEQFF.

The J gene is TRBJ2-5, the V gene TRBV3-1 (or the pseudogene TRBV3-2), with 7 bases lining up with TRBD2. The germline V gene has CDR1 LGHDT and CDR2 YNNKEL (reference sequence). The CDR3 is 14 residues long. Germline trimming cut 8 bases from V and 0 bases from J; bases unmatched to any gene: 6. The CDR3 region has the DNA TGTGCCAGCGCAGGACTAGTGAACCAAGAGACCCAGTACTTC. Protein: CASAGLVNQETQYF.

The sample holds one count of this clone. The chain joins TRBV6-1 to TRBJ1-1, with D maybe TRBD1 (5 bases). V dropped 2 bases and J dropped 10 bases, with 17 bases sitting between them. The CDR3 length is 14 residues. CDR1 and CDR2 (germline): MNHNS, SASEGT. The CDR3, as DNA: TGTGCCAGCAGTGAATATAACACAGGCACCGTAGCTTTCTTT. Its translation is CASSEYNTGTVAFF.

The CDR3 reads CASSIEGTSGATDTQYF. In DNA, the CDR3 is TGTGCCAGTAGTATAGAGGGGACTAGCGGGGCCACAGATACGCAGTATTTT. V gene TRBV19 combines with J gene TRBJ2-3; 13 nucleotides agree with TRBD2. The junction had 2 bases not matched to a gene; V was cut back by 0 bases and J by 2 bases. The CDR3 has 17 residues. The V gene's germline CDR1 is LNHDA and CDR2 SQIVND (reference sequence).

CDR3 region: CASMRDTGDRAKNIQYF. The CDR3 DNA is TGTGCCAGCATGAGGGACACAGGGGACCGAGCCAAAAACATTCAGTACTTC. The rearrangement links TRBV7-9 to TRBJ2-4, with 7 bases aligning to TRBD1. CDR3 length: 17 amino acids. Losses at the gene ends were 7 bases for V and 0 bases for J; bases not matched to a gene: 12. Germline CDR1 SEHNR, CDR2 FQNEAQ (reference sequence). The variable domain in full, with the rest retrieved from reference TRBV7-9 and TRBJ2-4, is DTGVSQNPRHKITKRGQNVTFRCDPISEHNRLYWYRQTLGQGPEFLTYFQNEAQLEKSRLLSDRFSAERPKGSFSTLEIQRTEQGDSAMYLCASMRDTGDRAKNIQYFGAGTRLSVL.

The rearrangement links TRBV6-2 or TRBV6-3 to TRBJ2-2, with 12 positions matching TRBD2. The CDR3 contains 17 residues. The V segment lost 4 bases and the J segment 4 bases; nucleotides outside the gene matches: 7. The V gene's germline CDR1 is MNHEY and CDR2 SVGEGT. CDR3 DNA sequence: TGTGCCAGCAGTTCTCTACTAGCGGGGGGACTCACCGGGGAGCTGTTTTTT. This encodes CASSSLLAGGLTGELFF.

The rearrangement uses TRBV6-1 and TRBJ1-6, with TRBD1 matching 7 bases. J gave up 7 bases and V 3 bases, and 9 bases lay outside the gene matches. This CDR3 contains 16 residues. Per germline, CDR1 MNHNS and CDR2 SASEGT. The CDR3 spells CASSEPGQLGNSPLHF. DNA of the CDR3: TGTGCCAGCAGTGAGCCGGGACAGTTGGGGAATTCACCCCTCCACTTT.

The chain links TRBV18 to TRBJ2-7; D not certain. Deletions cut 6 bases from V and 3 bases from J, with 12 bases between. The CDR3 runs to 13 residues. CDR1 KGHSH and CDR2 LQKENI come from the germline V gene. The DNA for the CDR3 is TGTGCCAGCTCCCCGACTCCCATCTACGAGCAGTACTTC. Its protein product is CASSPTPIYEQYF.

This chain connects TRBV11-2 to TRBJ2-7; unclear D gene. The germline V and J ends were trimmed by 0 bases and 4 bases, with 4 bases remaining between them. The CDR3 totals 12 residues. CDR1 is SGHAT and CDR2 is FQNNGV in the germline V gene. Here the CDR3 reads CASSLDLYEQYF. CDR3 DNA: TGTGCCAGCAGCTTAGACCTGTACGAGCAGTACTTC.

This clone was seen only once. This chain links TRBV20-1 with TRBJ2-7, with a tentative D call TRBD2 (5 bases). CDR3 length equals 11 residues. Germline CDR1 DFQATT, CDR2 SNEGSKA (reference sequence). The germline V and J ends were trimmed by 5 bases and 4 bases, with 9 bases remaining between them. CDR3 amino acids: CSASREYEQYF. DNA for the CDR3: TGCAGTGCTTCGAGGGAATACGAGCAGTACTTC.

V usage is TRBV2 and J usage is TRBJ1-6; weak D call: TRBD1 (6 bases). The CDR3 is 14 residues long. V was shortened by 8 bases and J by 1 base, with 9 bases between the two germline ends. Germline CDR1 reads SNHLY; CDR2 reads FYNNEI. CDR3 amino acids: CASAGQSYNSPLHF. As DNA, the CDR3 is TGTGCCAGCGCCGGACAGTCCTATAATTCACCCCTCCACTTT.

The rearrangement joins TRBV19 to TRBJ1-4; D unclear. V lost 5 bases and J 3 bases, leaving 10 bases between the germline ends. The CDR3 length is 14 residues. Germline CDR1 LNHDA, CDR2 SQIVND (reference sequence). The CDR3 bases are TGTGCCAGTAGTGATGGTACATCTAATGAAAAACTGTTTTTT. It specifies CASSDGTSNEKLFF.